This TCR beta chain was sequenced during a study of identical twins. As regards this clonotype: Its antigen is unidentified.

V dropped 0 bases and J dropped 4 bases, with 11 bases sitting between them. This CDR3 comprises 16 residues. Per the germline V gene, CDR1 is SGHRS and CDR2 is YFSETQ. TCRdb ran MiXCR on the 5' RACE reads and lists one entry per CDR3 protein. The repertoire holds 250,000 to 300,000 distinct CDR3 sequences, with roughly 8.6% as singletons. Study-wide findings and caveats: In cord blood, abundant beta clonotypes had fewer insertions; memory showed no trend.

The same specimen was also included in a second study, on yellow fever vaccine responses in identical twins. That source notes: Reported findings indicate that twins' vaccine T cell responses seemed partially convergent, partially personalized.

The receptor was derived from a young woman in good health. Material: CD8+ T cells sorted from blood. This chain connects TRBV5-1 to TRBJ1-6; TRBD1 is a possible D gene (6 bases). CDR3 nucleotides: TGCGCCAGCAGCTTGGAGGCAGGGGCTTATAATTCACCCCTCCACTTT. Translating it yields CASSLEAGAYNSPLHF.